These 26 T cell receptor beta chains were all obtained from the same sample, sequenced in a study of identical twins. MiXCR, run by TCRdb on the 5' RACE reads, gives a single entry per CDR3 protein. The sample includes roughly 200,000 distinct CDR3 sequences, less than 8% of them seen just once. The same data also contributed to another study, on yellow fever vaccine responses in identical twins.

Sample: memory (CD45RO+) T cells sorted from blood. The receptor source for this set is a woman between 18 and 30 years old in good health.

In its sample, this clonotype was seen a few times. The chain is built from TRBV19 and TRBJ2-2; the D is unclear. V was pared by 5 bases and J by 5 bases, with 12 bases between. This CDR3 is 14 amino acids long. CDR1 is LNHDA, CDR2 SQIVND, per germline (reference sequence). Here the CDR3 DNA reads TGTGCCAGTAGTCCCGGGTCCTGGACCGGGGAGCTGTTTTTT. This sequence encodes CASSPGSWTGELFF.

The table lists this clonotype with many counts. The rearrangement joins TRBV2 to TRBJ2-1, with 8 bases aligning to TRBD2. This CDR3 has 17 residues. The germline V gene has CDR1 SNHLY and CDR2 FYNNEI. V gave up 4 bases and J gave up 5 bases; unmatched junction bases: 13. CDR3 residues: CASSVEVAVAGNNEQFF. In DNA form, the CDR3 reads TGTGCCAGCAGTGTCGAGGTGGCGGTAGCGGGAAACAATGAGCAGTTCTTC.

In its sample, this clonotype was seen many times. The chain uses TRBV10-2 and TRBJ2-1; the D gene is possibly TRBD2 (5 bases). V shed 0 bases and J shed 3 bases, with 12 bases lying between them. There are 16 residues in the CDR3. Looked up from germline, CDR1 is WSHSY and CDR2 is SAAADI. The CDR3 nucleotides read TGCGCCAGCAGTGAGTCGCTAGCAGACTACTACAATGAGCAGTTCTTC. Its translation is CASSESLADYYNEQFF.

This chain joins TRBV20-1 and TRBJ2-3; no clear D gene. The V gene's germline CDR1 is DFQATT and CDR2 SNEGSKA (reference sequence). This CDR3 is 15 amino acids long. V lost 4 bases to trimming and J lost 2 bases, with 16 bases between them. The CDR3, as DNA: TGCAGTGCTACCCGCCCAGGACGGACCACAGATACGCAGTATTTT. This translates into CSATRPGRTTDTQYF.

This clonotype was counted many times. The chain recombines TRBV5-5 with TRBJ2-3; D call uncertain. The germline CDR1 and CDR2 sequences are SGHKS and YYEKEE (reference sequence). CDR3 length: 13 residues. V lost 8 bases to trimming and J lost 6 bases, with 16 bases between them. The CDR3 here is CASLYLVGDTQYF. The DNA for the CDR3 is TGTGCCAGTCTCTACCTGGTCGGGGATACGCAGTATTTT.

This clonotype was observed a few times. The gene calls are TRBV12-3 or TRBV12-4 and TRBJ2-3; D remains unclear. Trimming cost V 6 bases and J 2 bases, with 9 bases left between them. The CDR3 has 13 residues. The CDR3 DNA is TGTGCCAGCAGGCACAGTTCCACAGATACGCAGTATTTT. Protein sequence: CASRHSSTDTQYF.

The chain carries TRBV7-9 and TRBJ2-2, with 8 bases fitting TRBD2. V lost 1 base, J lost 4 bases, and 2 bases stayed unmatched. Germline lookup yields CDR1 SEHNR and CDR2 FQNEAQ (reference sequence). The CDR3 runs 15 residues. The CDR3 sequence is CASSLDLAGTGELFF. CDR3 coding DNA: TGTGCCAGCAGCTTAGATCTAGCGGGCACCGGGGAGCTGTTTTTT.

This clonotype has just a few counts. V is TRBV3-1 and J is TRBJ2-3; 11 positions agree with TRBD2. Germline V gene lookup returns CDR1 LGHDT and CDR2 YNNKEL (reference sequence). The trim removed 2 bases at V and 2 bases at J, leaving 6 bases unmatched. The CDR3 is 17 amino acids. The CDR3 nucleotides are TGTGCCAGCAGCCAAACTCCGGGACTAGCGGACACAGATACGCAGTATTTT. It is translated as CASSQTPGLADTDTQYF.

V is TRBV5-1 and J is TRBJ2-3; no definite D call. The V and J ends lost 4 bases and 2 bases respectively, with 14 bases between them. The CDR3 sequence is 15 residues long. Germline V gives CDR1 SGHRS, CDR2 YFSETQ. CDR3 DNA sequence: TGCGCCAGCAGCCCCTGGTGGGCTCTCACAGATACGCAGTATTTT. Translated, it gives CASSPWWALTDTQYF.

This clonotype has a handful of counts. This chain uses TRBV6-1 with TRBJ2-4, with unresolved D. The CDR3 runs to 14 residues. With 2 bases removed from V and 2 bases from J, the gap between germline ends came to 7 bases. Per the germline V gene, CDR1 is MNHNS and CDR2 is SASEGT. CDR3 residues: CASSETISKNIQYF. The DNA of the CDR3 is TGTGCCAGCAGTGAAACAATATCCAAAAACATTCAGTACTTC.

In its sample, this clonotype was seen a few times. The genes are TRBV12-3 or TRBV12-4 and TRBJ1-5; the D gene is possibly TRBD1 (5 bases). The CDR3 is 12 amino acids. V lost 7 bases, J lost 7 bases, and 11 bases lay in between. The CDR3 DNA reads TGTGCCAGCAAAATTCCAGGGCAGCCCCAGCATTTT. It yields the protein CASKIPGQPQHF.

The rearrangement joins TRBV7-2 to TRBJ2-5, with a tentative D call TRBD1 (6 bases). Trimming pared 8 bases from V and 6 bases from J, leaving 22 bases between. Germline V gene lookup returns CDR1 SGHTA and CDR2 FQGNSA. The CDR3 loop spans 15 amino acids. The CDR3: CASRDRRPENKTQYF. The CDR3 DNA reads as TGTGCCAGCCGCGACAGGAGGCCCGAGAACAAGACCCAGTACTTC.

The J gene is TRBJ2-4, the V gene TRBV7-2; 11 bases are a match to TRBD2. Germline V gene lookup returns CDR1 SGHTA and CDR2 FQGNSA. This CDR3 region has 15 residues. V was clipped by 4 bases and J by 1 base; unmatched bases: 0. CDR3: CASSSSGGAKNIQYF. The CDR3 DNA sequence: TGTGCCAGCAGCTCTAGCGGGGGGGCCAAAAACATTCAGTACTTC.

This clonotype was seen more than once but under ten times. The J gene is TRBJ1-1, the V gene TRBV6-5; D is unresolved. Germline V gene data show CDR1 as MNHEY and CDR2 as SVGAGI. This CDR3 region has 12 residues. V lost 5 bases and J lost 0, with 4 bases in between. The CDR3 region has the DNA TGTGCCAGCAGTAGGGTGAACACTGAAGCTTTCTTT. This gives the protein CASSRVNTEAFF.

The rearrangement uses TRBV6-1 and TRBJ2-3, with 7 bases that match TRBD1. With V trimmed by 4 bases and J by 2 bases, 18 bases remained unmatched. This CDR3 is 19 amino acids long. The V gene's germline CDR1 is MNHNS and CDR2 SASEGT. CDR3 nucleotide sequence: TGTGCCAGCAGTGCACGGGACAGCAACAAAGCGGAGACCACAGATACGCAGTATTTT. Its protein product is CASSARDSNKAETTDTQYF.

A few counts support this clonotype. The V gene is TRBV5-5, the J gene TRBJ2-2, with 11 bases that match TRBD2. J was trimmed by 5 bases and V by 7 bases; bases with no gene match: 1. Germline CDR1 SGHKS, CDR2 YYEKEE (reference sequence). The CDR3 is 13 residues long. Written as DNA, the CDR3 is TGTGCCAGCCGACTAGCGGGAACCGGGGAGCTGTTTTTT. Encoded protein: CASRLAGTGELFF.

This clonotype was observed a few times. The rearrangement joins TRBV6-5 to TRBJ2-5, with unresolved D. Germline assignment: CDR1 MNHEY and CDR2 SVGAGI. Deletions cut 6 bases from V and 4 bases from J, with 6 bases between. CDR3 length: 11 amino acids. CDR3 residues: CASRTRETQYF. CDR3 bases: TGTGCCAGCAGGACCCGAGAGACCCAGTACTTC.

This CDR3 reads CSASDLFAYEQYF. The CDR3 DNA sequence: TGCAGTGCTTCCGACCTATTTGCCTACGAGCAGTACTTC. V gene TRBV20-1 combines with J gene TRBJ2-7; D remains unclear. The CDR3 has 13 amino acids. Looked up from germline, CDR1 is DFQATT and CDR2 is SNEGSKA (reference sequence). Trimming shortened V by 5 bases and J by 2 bases, and 13 bases separated the two germline ends.

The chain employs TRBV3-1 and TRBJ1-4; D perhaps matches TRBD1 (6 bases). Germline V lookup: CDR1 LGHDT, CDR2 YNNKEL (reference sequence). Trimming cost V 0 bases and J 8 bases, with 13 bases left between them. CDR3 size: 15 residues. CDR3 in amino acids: CASSQDRGAHEKLFF. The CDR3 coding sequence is TGTGCCAGCAGCCAAGATAGGGGGGCACACGAAAAACTGTTTTTT.

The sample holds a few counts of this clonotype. This chain's CDR3 is CASSPNPGANVLTF. DNA of the CDR3: TGTGCCAGCAGTCCGAACCCTGGGGCCAACGTCCTGACTTTC. The chain joins TRBV6-2 or TRBV6-3 to TRBJ2-6; D is uncertain. This CDR3 has 14 amino acids. The V and J ends lost 5 bases and 2 bases respectively, with 7 bases between them. The germline V gene encodes CDR1 MNHEY and CDR2 SVGEGT.

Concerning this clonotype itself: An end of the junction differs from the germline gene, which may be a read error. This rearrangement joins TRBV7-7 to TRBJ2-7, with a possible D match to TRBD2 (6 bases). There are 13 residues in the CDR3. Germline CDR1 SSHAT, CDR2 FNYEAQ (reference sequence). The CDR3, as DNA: TGTGCTAGCAGCTTAGCGGACGGTTACGAGCAGTACTTC. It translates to CASSLADGYEQYF.

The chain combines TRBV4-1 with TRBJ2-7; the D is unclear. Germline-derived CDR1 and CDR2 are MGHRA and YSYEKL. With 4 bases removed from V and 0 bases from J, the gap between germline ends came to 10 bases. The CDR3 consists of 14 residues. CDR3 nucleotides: TGCGCCAGCAGCCTCGGATCCCGCTCCTACGAGCAGTACTTC. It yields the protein CASSLGSRSYEQYF.

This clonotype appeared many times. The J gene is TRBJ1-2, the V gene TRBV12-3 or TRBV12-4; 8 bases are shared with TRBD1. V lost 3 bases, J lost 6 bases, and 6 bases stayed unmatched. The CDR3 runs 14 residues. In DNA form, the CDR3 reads TGTGCCAGCAGTTTGGCCAGGGGGCCGGATGGCTACACCTTC. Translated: CASSLARGPDGYTF.

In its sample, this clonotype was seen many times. The CDR3 spells CASSTTSTGEQYF. CDR3 coding DNA: TGCGCCAGCAGTACGACTTCGACGGGAGAGCAGTACTTC. The chain is built from TRBV5-1 and TRBJ2-7; a possible D gene is TRBD2 (5 bases). The V gene's germline CDR1 is SGHRS and CDR2 YFSETQ. V was shortened by 5 bases and J by 7 bases, with 16 bases between the two germline ends. The CDR3 runs to 13 residues.

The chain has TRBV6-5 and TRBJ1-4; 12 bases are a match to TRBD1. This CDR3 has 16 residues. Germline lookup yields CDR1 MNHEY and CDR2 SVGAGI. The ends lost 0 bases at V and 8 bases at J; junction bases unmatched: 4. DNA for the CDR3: TGTGCCAGCAGTTACTCTGGGACAGGGGGCGGCGAAAAACTGTTTTTT. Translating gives CASSYSGTGGGEKLFF.

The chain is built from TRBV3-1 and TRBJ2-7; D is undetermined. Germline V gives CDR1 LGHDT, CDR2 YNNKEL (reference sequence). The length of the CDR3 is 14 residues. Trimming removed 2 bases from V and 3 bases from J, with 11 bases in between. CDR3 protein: CASSQKDGHYEQYF. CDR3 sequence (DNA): TGTGCCAGCAGCCAAAAGGACGGCCACTACGAGCAGTACTTC.